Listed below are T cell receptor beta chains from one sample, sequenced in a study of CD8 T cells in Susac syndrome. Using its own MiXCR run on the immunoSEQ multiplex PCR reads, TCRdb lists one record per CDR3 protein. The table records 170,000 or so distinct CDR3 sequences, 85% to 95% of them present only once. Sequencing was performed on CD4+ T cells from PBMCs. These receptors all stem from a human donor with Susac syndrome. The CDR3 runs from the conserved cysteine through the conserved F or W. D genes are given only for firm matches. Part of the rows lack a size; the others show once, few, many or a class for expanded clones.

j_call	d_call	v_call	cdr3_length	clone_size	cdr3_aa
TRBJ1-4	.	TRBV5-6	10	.	CTSSPGSVFF
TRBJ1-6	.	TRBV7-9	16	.	CASSLGGAGHYSPLHF
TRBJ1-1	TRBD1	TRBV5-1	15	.	CASSLTGGRRAEAFF
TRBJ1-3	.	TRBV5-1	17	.	CASSLSAGAGGGNTIYF
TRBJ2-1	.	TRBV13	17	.	CASSLEYNQGRHNEQFF
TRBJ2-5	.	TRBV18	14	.	CASSPPGLKETQYF
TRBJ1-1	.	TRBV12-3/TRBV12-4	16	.	CASSLVDGGMNTEAFF
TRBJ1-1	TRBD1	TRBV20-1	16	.	CSASGGTGQENTEAFF
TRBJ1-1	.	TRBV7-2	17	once	CASSPGGRRGLNTEAFF
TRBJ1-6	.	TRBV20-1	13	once	CSARDAYNSPLHF
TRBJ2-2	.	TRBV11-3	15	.	CASSLGSTHTGELFF
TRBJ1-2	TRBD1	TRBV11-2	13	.	CASSSVQGGGYTF
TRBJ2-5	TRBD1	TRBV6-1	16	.	CASSEYHRGRTETQYF
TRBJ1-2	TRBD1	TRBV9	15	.	CASSAWTGRNYGYTF
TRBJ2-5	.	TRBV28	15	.	CASSSPGTSQETQYF